This T cell receptor (beta chain) was sequenced for a study of blood T cell repertoires in COVID-19. Study summary: From the United States, Italy and Spain came samples of acute and convalescent COVID-19. The analysed material was cDNA or gDNA that came from T cells, B-cell-depleted T cells, or PBMCs.

Deletions cut 4 bases from V and 2 bases from J, with 12 bases between. Germline V gene lookup returns CDR1 LNHDA and CDR2 SQIVND (reference sequence). The CDR3 is 15 residues long. This clone was counted between two and nine times. Study processing details: Amplified reference gene primers provided the basis for estimating nucleated cell counts. Using immunoSEQ multiplex PCR, the repertoire was profiled, and TCRdb retains in-frame clones only, with some absent. V and J calls and clone size are given by that table; D and trimming were obtained from the DNA. The table shows approximately 68,000 clones, with approximately 85% occurring only once.

This TCR was recovered from a woman over 75 with active or convalescent COVID-19. The sample comprised peripheral blood. The chain combines TRBV19 with TRBJ1-3; TRBD1 is a possible D gene (5 bases). CDR3 sequence reads: CASSNQGSAGNTIYF. CDR3 sequence (DNA): TGTGCCAGTAGTAACCAGGGATCGGCTGGAAACACCATATATTTT.